The source of this T cell receptor beta chain is a study of post-analysis software for immune sequencing data. Overall study: Some patients lacked subtype; others had relapsing-remitting, secondary progressive or progressive-relapsing disease.

Trimming shortened V by 3 bases and J by 6 bases, and 12 bases separated the two germline ends. This CDR3 has 14 residues. CDR1 is SGHTA, CDR2 FQGNSA, per germline. Points on this clonotype: Antigen: not known.

Notes on the study in general: Those with multiple sclerosis, the patient group, showed significantly lower normalized Chao1 diversity than controls. Co-batched samples clustered tightly together by F measure. About five TRBV segments, including TRBV5-6, TRBV5-1 and TRBV20-1, were more frequent in patients than controls.

Every TCR beta cDNA library bore unique molecular identifiers. A population of about 0.95 to 10 million T cells gave rise to about 500,000 cDNA molecules. A single record per CDR3 protein comes from TCRdb applying MiXCR to the PCR reads. The table lists around 700,000 distinct CDR3 sequences, approximately 59% of them singletons. Sequenced sample: blood. V is TRBV7-2 and J is TRBJ1-5, with D maybe TRBD1 (6 bases). This sequence was found in a girl under 10 years old with multiple sclerosis. The CDR3, as DNA: TGTGCCAGCAGCTTTAAGGGGGGCGGTCAGCCCCAGCATTTT. Residues: CASSFKGGGQPQHF.